This entry lists 21 T cell receptor beta chains sequenced from one sample in a study of blood T cell repertoires in COVID-19. Sequencing used immunoSEQ multiplex PCR; TCRdb keeps in-frame clones, though not all of them. The table lists approximately 300,000 clones, more than 70% of them singletons. Input material: peripheral blood. The receptor source for this set is a woman in her forties or fifties with acute or convalescent COVID-19.

The genes are TRBV4-1 and TRBJ2-2, with 9 bases identical to TRBD2. This CDR3 has 18 amino acids. V shed 0 bases and J 4 bases; nucleotides not matched to a gene: 9. Germline loops: CDR1 MGHRA, CDR2 YSYEKL. CDR3 nucleotides: TGCGCCAGCAGCCAAGATATGAGACTAGCGGAGGCCACCGGGGAGCTGTTTTTT. Amino acid sequence: CASSQDMRLAEATGELFF.

The chain links TRBV28 to TRBJ1-2; D unresolved. The CDR3 covers 15 residues. With 3 bases removed from V and 0 bases from J, the gap between germline ends came to 11 bases. Germline-derived CDR1 and CDR2 are MDHEN and SYDVKM. The CDR3, as DNA: TGTGCCAGCAGTTTTGGCGGATCAACTAACTATGGCTACACCTTC. Translation gives CASSFGGSTNYGYTF.

This clone came up once. The chain recombines TRBV5-1 with TRBJ2-3; 8 bases fit TRBD2. This CDR3 spans 17 amino acids. Germline trimming cut 1 base from V and 1 base from J; bases unmatched to any gene: 8. From germline, CDR1 is SGHRS and CDR2 YFSETQ. The CDR3 protein is CASSLIREGQGTDTQYF. As DNA, the CDR3 is TGCGCCAGCAGCTTGATACGGGAGGGCCAGGGCACAGATACGCAGTATTTT.

V and J are TRBV5-6 and TRBJ2-1; 12 nucleotides agree with TRBD2. The junction had 11 bases not matched to a gene; V was cut back by 3 bases and J by 10 bases. Germline lookup yields CDR1 SGHDT and CDR2 YYEEEE. This CDR3 spans 16 amino acids. The CDR3 DNA sequence: TGTGCCAGCAGCTACGGCCGGACTAGCGGGACGGGGGAGCAGTTCTTC. The encoded protein is CASSYGRTSGTGEQFF. The variable domain in full, with the rest retrieved from reference TRBV5-6 and TRBJ2-1, is DAGVTQSPTHLIKTRGQQVTLRCSPKSGHDTVSWYQQALGQGPQFIFQYYEEEERQRGNFPDRFSGHQFPNYSSELNVNALLLGDSALYLCASSYGRTSGTGEQFFGPGTRLTVL.

The rearrangement links TRBV7-2 to TRBJ2-5; 8 nucleotides align to TRBD1. CDR3 length equals 14 residues. The junction had 5 bases not matched to a gene; V was cut back by 4 bases and J by 4 bases. Germline V gene sequence: CDR1 SGHTA, CDR2 FQGNSA. CDR3 coding DNA: TGTGCCAGCAGCTCTCGGACAGGGCGAGAGACCCAGTACTTC. Translation gives CASSSRTGRETQYF.

This clone appeared a single time. The chain combines TRBV7-9 with TRBJ1-6, with D possibly being TRBD1 (5 bases). V was cut by 1 base and J by 7 bases, with 14 bases left in between. Germline CDR1 reads SEHNR; CDR2 reads FQNEAQ (reference sequence). The CDR3 runs to 16 residues. In DNA, the CDR3 is TGTGCCAGCAGCTTAGATCTCGGAGGGGAAAATTCACCCCTCCACTTT. This translates into CASSLDLGGENSPLHF. Complete variable domain (other parts from reference TRBV7-9 and TRBJ1-6): DTGVSQNPRHKITKRGQNVTFRCDPISEHNRLYWYRQTLGQGPEFLTYFQNEAQLEKSRLLSDRFSAERPKGSFSTLEIQRTEQGDSAMYLCASSLDLGGENSPLHFGNGTRLTVT.

The chain combines TRBV4-3 with TRBJ1-2; D is undetermined. The CDR3 totals 14 residues. Germline-derived CDR1 and CDR2 are LGHNA and YSLEER. V shed 2 bases and J shed 7 bases, with 14 bases lying between them. CDR3 nucleotides: TGCGCCAGCAGCCAACCTCAGGAAATAGGTGGCTACACCTTC. Amino acid sequence: CASSQPQEIGGYTF.

The chain recombines TRBV5-4 with TRBJ2-5, with D possibly matching TRBD2 (6 bases). V lost 6 bases and J lost 4, with 16 bases in between. Germline lookup yields CDR1 SGHNT and CDR2 YYREEE (reference sequence). This CDR3 is 14 amino acids long. In nucleotides, the CDR3 is TGTGCCAGCACCCCTCAAGGCGGGATAGAGACCCAGTACTTC. It encodes CASTPQGGIETQYF.

The chain carries TRBV6-4 and TRBJ1-4; D is unclear. In germline, CDR1 is MRHNA, CDR2 SNTAGT. Trimming stripped 0 bases from V and 4 bases from J, with 15 bases between. This CDR3 comprises 17 residues. The CDR3 sequence is CASSDSNPFLSNEKLFF. CDR3 DNA sequence: TGTGCCAGCAGTGACTCGAACCCGTTCCTCAGTAATGAAAAACTGTTTTTT.

This chain links TRBV30 with TRBJ2-1; tentative D call: TRBD2 (5 bases). V was shortened by 0 bases and J by 10 bases, with 16 bases between the two germline ends. CDR3 size: 14 residues. Per germline, CDR1 GTSNPN and CDR2 SVGIG (reference sequence). This chain's CDR3 is CAWSVLGPLGEQFF. The CDR3 coding sequence is TGTGCCTGGAGTGTACTAGGTCCCCTAGGGGAGCAGTTCTTC.

The V and J genes are TRBV28 and TRBJ2-1; 13 bases align to TRBD2. The germline V gene encodes CDR1 MDHEN and CDR2 SYDVKM. CDR3 length equals 14 residues. The V gene end was trimmed by 5 bases and the J gene end by 5 bases; junction bases not matched to a gene: 0. The CDR3 DNA sequence: TGTGCCAGCAGTGGGACTAGCGGGAACAATGAGCAGTTCTTC. Its protein is CASSGTSGNNEQFF.

The chain uses TRBV5-4 and TRBJ1-1; possible D gene TRBD1, 6 bases. The V end lost 4 bases, the J end lost 5 bases, and 15 bases lay between the germline ends. The CDR3 is 14 residues long. The germline gives CDR1 SGHNT, CDR2 YYREEE (reference sequence). The CDR3 reads CASSTGLGATEAFF. CDR3 bases: TGTGCCAGCAGCACCGGTTTGGGGGCAACTGAAGCTTTCTTT.

V usage is TRBV27 and J usage is TRBJ2-1; TRBD2 matches 16 bases. This CDR3 contains 16 residues. V lost 5 bases to trimming and J lost 9 bases; unmatched junction nucleotides: 7. Germline CDR1 MNHEY, CDR2 SMNVEV (reference sequence). The CDR3 region is CASSPGTSGRVSEQFF. Here the CDR3 DNA reads TGTGCCAGCAGTCCCGGGACTAGCGGGAGGGTTAGTGAGCAGTTCTTC.

This chain connects TRBV7-6 to TRBJ2-1; D gene unclear. Trimming shortened V by 5 bases and J by 2 bases, and 13 bases separated the two germline ends. The CDR3 loop spans 15 amino acids. Germline CDR1 reads SGHVS; CDR2 reads FNYEAQ. CDR3 sequence: CASSLSESPYNEQFF. The CDR3 DNA reads TGTGCCAGCAGCCTCAGCGAGTCCCCCTACAATGAGCAGTTCTTC.

The chain is built from TRBV3-1 (or the pseudogene TRBV3-2) and TRBJ2-7; 11 bases map to TRBD2. V lost 3 bases to trimming and J lost 3 bases; unmatched junction nucleotides: 7. This CDR3 is 16 amino acids long. Looked up from germline, CDR1 is LGHDT and CDR2 is YNNKEL (reference sequence). This CDR3 is CASSHVRLAGNYEQYF. CDR3 DNA: TGTGCCAGCAGCCACGTAAGACTAGCGGGAAACTACGAGCAGTACTTC.

The rearrangement links TRBV7-8 to TRBJ1-5, with D unresolved. The CDR3 runs 14 residues. Germline V lookup: CDR1 SGHVS, CDR2 FQNEAQ. The V and J ends lost 4 bases and 0 bases respectively, with 7 bases between them. DNA for the CDR3: TGTGCCAGCAGCTCCCAGTATAGCAATCAGCCCCAGCATTTT. Protein: CASSSQYSNQPQHF.

V gene TRBV18 combines with J gene TRBJ2-7, with a tentative D call TRBD1 (6 bases). Germline V CDR1 and CDR2: KGHSH, LQKENI. V lost 3 bases and J lost 3, with 9 bases in between. The CDR3 is 13 residues long. The CDR3 DNA reads TGTGCCAGCTCACCGAGGACAGACTACGAGCAGTACTTC. Amino acids: CASSPRTDYEQYF.

The rearrangement joins TRBV28 to TRBJ1-5; 10 bases match TRBD1. Losses at the gene ends were 5 bases for V and 6 bases for J; bases not matched to a gene: 10. The germline gives CDR1 MDHEN, CDR2 SYDVKM. This CDR3 has 16 residues. The CDR3: CASSPPGQGIGQPQHF. The DNA of the CDR3 is TGTGCCAGCAGTCCACCGGGACAGGGGATAGGTCAGCCCCAGCATTTT.

The V gene is TRBV7-9, the J gene TRBJ1-2; TRBD1 aligns across 8 bases. Per the germline V gene, CDR1 is SEHNR and CDR2 is FQNEAQ (reference sequence). Losses at the gene ends were 3 bases for V and 2 bases for J; bases not matched to a gene: 2. This CDR3 is 14 amino acids long. Here the CDR3 reads CASSLDRDNYGYTF. As DNA, the CDR3 is TGTGCCAGCAGCTTGGACAGGGACAACTATGGCTACACCTTC.

The V gene is TRBV5-1, the J gene TRBJ1-1; tentatively, D is TRBD1 (6 bases). The CDR3 has 14 residues. Trimming removed 4 bases from V and 3 bases from J, with 13 bases in between. Germline V gives CDR1 SGHRS, CDR2 YFSETQ. DNA for the CDR3: TGCGCCAGCAGCCCTCGGACAGCGGACACTGAAGCTTTCTTT. It specifies CASSPRTADTEAFF.

The V call is TRBV18, the J call TRBJ1-3, with TRBD1 matching over 9 bases. V dropped 4 bases and J dropped 0; count of bases not matched to a gene: 13. The CDR3 is 19 residues long. Germline CDR1 KGHSH, CDR2 LQKENI. In DNA, the CDR3 is TGTGCCAGCTCACTCAAACAAACATTGACAGGGGGCTCTGGAAACACCATATATTTT. This gives the protein CASSLKQTLTGGSGNTIYF.